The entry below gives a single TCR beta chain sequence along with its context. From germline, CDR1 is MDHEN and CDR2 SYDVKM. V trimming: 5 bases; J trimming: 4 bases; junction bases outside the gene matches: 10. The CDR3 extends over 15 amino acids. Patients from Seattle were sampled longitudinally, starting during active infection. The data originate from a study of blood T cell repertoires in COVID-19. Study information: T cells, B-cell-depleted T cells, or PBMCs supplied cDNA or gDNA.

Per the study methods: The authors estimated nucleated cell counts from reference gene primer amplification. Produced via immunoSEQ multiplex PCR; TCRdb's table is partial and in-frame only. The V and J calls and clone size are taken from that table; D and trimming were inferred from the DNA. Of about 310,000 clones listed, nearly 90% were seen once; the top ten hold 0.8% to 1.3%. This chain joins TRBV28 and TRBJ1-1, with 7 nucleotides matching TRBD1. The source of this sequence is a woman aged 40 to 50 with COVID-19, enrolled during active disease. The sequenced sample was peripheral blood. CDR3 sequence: CASSLQGGRGTEAFF. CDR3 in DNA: TGTGCCAGCAGTCTTCAAGGGGGCAGGGGCACTGAAGCTTTCTTT.